The 28 T cell receptor beta chains reported below all come from one sample, sequenced in a study of T cells in Graves' hyperthyroidism and ophthalmopathy. Amplified regions were TCR beta CDR3 sequences from RNA transcripts. The HTBI primer set was used in a first-round RT-PCR of the TCR CDR3. MiXCR, run by TCRdb on the multiplex PCR reads, gives a single entry per CDR3 protein. Of about 400,000 distinct CDR3 sequences listed, around 14% are singletons. The sample consisted of blood. Receptor source: a woman between 18 and 29 years old with Graves' hyperthyroidism.

This clonotype has just a few counts. The rearrangement joins TRBV11-2 to TRBJ1-2, with D possibly TRBD1 on 6 matching bases. The CDR3 contains 15 residues. CDR1 is SGHAT and CDR2 is FQNNGV in the germline V gene. The ends were cut back, 5 bases at V and 0 bases at J, with 13 bases in the middle. The CDR3 nucleotides read TGTGCCAGCAGCACCCGGGACAAAGCTAACTATGGCTACACCTTC. It codes for CASSTRDKANYGYTF.

This clonotype was found many times. The rearrangement joins TRBV2 to TRBJ2-3; D is unclear. V lost 6 bases and J lost 2, with 12 bases in between. The CDR3 has 14 amino acids. The germline V gene encodes CDR1 SNHLY and CDR2 FYNNEI. CDR3 sequence reads: CASSPSRATDTQYF. The CDR3 region has the DNA TGTGCCAGCAGCCCGTCTCGAGCCACAGATACGCAGTATTTT.

The chain employs TRBV20-1 and TRBJ2-1; possibly TRBD1 for D (9 bases). CDR3 size: 15 residues. Germline assignment: CDR1 DFQATT and CDR2 SNEGSKA (reference sequence). The V end lost 7 bases, the J end lost 4 bases, and 20 bases lay between the germline ends. As DNA, the CDR3 is TGCAGTGTTACAGGGGGCAAGCGGGGGTACAATGAGCAGTTCTTC. Translation: CSVTGGKRGYNEQFF.

This clonotype was seen many times. CDR3 nucleotides: TGTGCCAGCAGCCTCACTGGGAAACTGTTTTTT. It yields the protein CASSLTGKLFF. The chain carries TRBV28 and TRBJ1-4; no clear D gene. CDR1 and CDR2 from the germline V gene are MDHEN and SYDVKM. The CDR3 consists of 11 residues. Trimming shortened V by 6 bases and J by 11 bases, and 10 bases separated the two germline ends.

The sample holds many counts of this clonotype. This chain links TRBV6-1 with TRBJ1-1, with D uncertain. The CDR3 has 13 residues. Trimming stripped 8 bases from V and 4 bases from J, with 14 bases between. Germline V gene data show CDR1 as MNHNS and CDR2 as SASEGT. CDR3 sequence (DNA): TGTGCCAGCCGCCCGGGAGGGCTCACTGAAGCTTTCTTT. This gives the protein CASRPGGLTEAFF.

This clonotype was seen more than once but under ten times. V and J are TRBV7-9 and TRBJ2-3; 7 nucleotides agree with TRBD2. J was trimmed by 3 bases and V by 0 bases; bases with no gene match: 3. This CDR3 is 15 amino acids long. Germline CDR1 and CDR2: SEHNR and FQNEAQ (reference sequence). The CDR3 coding sequence is TGTGCCAGCAGCTTAGCAGCGCGGGGGACAGATACGCAGTATTTT. This gives the protein CASSLAARGTDTQYF.

There are a few counts of this clonotype. The V and J genes are TRBV6-5 and TRBJ2-7; 10 positions match TRBD2. CDR1 is MNHEY and CDR2 is SVGAGI in the germline V gene. The trim removed 0 bases at V and 3 bases at J, leaving 5 bases unmatched. The CDR3 length is 16 residues. CDR3 coding DNA: TGTGCCAGCAGTTACTCGATGAGGACTAGCGGCTACGAGCAGTACTTC. Its protein product is CASSYSMRTSGYEQYF.

This clonotype was observed at least ten times. V is TRBV30 and J is TRBJ1-3; D not certain. The germline gives CDR1 GTSNPN, CDR2 SVGIG (reference sequence). The CDR3 spans 12 residues. V was cut by 5 bases and J by 2 bases, with 7 bases left in between. The CDR3 here is CAWYSPGNTIYF. CDR3 bases: TGTGCCTGGTATAGTCCTGGAAACACCATATATTTT.

In its sample, this clonotype was seen many times. The CDR3 DNA reads TGCAGTGCAGGCAGGGAAGAGGTTACAGATACGCAGTATTTT. Its protein product is CSAGREEVTDTQYF. The rearrangement uses TRBV20-1 and TRBJ2-3, with D possibly matching TRBD1 (5 bases). This CDR3 has 14 amino acids. In germline, CDR1 is DFQATT, CDR2 SNEGSKA (reference sequence). Trimming removed 6 bases from V and 3 bases from J, with 16 bases in between.

This rearrangement joins TRBV4-1 to TRBJ1-2; no clear D. Trimming removed 2 bases at V and 4 bases at J, with 11 bases between. The CDR3 has 14 amino acids. Germline V gene sequence: CDR1 MGHRA, CDR2 YSYEKL. The CDR3 loop reads CASSQKTSGYGYTF. The CDR3 DNA reads as TGCGCCAGCAGCCAAAAGACGAGCGGCTATGGCTACACCTTC.

This clonotype has at least ten counts. The genes are TRBV29-1 and TRBJ1-2; no definite D call. V dropped 7 bases and J dropped 5 bases, with 14 bases sitting between them. Germline CDR1 SQVTM, CDR2 ANQGSEA. The CDR3 contains 12 residues. This chain's CDR3 is CSGLTGVYGYTF. The CDR3 region has the DNA TGCAGCGGCCTAACGGGAGTATATGGCTACACCTTC.

This clonotype was recorded many times. The gene calls are TRBV5-1 and TRBJ1-1, with a possible D match to TRBD1 (5 bases). This CDR3 region has 12 residues. V gave up 4 bases and J gave up 4 bases, with 8 bases separating them. Germline V gene data show CDR1 as SGHRS and CDR2 as YFSETQ. The CDR3 nucleotides are TGCGCCAGCAGCCTCCAGGGCACTGAAGCTTTCTTT. It codes for CASSLQGTEAFF.

This chain's CDR3 is CASRTGGAEETQYF. DNA for the CDR3: TGTGCCAGCAGGACCGGGGGGGCCGAGGAGACCCAGTACTTC. This chain uses TRBV2 with TRBJ2-5, with 8 bases aligning to TRBD2. CDR1 and CDR2 (germline): SNHLY, FYNNEI. The CDR3 runs to 14 residues. Trimming removed 6 bases from V and 5 bases from J; junction bases left unmatched: 8.

To note about this clonotype: The junction departs from the called germline gene at one end, perhaps through a read error. This chain connects TRBV6-5 to TRBJ2-6; maybe TRBD1 (5 bases). This CDR3 has 15 residues. CDR1 and CDR2 from the germline V gene are MNHEY and SVGAGI. CDR3: CASSYSGSGANVLAF. Here the CDR3 DNA reads TGTGCCAGCAGTTACTCTGGCTCTGGGGCCAACGTCCTGGCTTTC.

At least ten counts were recorded for this clonotype. The V gene is TRBV7-3, the J gene TRBJ2-3, with TRBD2 matching 8 bases. The germline CDR1 and CDR2 sequences are SGHTA and FQGTGA. CDR3 length equals 16 residues. J gave up 6 bases and V 4 bases, and 12 bases lay outside the gene matches. CDR3: CASSSRGGGLRDTQYF. The CDR3 region has the DNA TGTGCCAGCAGCTCCCGGGGCGGGGGGCTTCGGGATACGCAGTATTTT.

This clonotype was counted ten times or more. CDR3: CASSLVQLNSPLHF. As DNA, the CDR3 is TGTGCCAGCAGCTTAGTACAGCTTAATTCACCCCTCCACTTT. The J gene is TRBJ1-6, the V gene TRBV7-8, with D unclear. CDR1 is SGHVS and CDR2 is FQNEAQ in the germline V gene. V was pared by 1 base and J by 6 bases, with 7 bases between. The CDR3 loop spans 14 amino acids.

This clonotype was found many times. The chain is built from TRBV5-8 and TRBJ1-2; D is possibly TRBD1 (6 bases). This CDR3 has 15 residues. Trimming shortened V by 4 bases and J by 3 bases, and 16 bases separated the two germline ends. Germline CDR1 SGHTS, CDR2 YDEGEE. CDR3 nucleotide sequence: TGTGCCAGCAGCCTCGCCTCACAGGGAGACTATGGCTACACCTTC. Translated: CASSLASQGDYGYTF.

This chain links TRBV2 with TRBJ2-2; 11 bases are shared with TRBD2. CDR3 length equals 14 residues. Unmatched junction bases numbered 5, after V lost 7 bases and J lost 7 bases. Germline CDR1 SNHLY, CDR2 FYNNEI. The chain's CDR3 is CASILAGAGGELFF. The CDR3 region has the DNA TGTGCCAGCATACTAGCGGGAGCGGGCGGGGAGCTGTTTTTT.

This clonotype was seen ten or more times. The gene calls are TRBV11-3 and TRBJ2-2; tentative D call: TRBD2 (6 bases). The germline V and J ends were trimmed by 2 bases and 5 bases, with 15 bases remaining between them. The CDR3 is 16 amino acids. The germline V gene has CDR1 SGHNT and CDR2 YENEEA. The CDR3 DNA sequence: TGTGCCAGCAGCTTATTTTTGGGGGAGGAGACCGGGGAGCTGTTTTTT. Translated: CASSLFLGEETGELFF.

This clonotype was counted many times. The chain carries TRBV7-9 and TRBJ2-1, with TRBD2 matching over 9 bases. This CDR3 is built from 16 residues. Germline values: CDR1 SEHNR, CDR2 FQNEAQ (reference sequence). Losses at the gene ends were 1 base for V and 4 bases for J; bases not matched to a gene: 5. The CDR3 region is CASSLGLAGRYNEQFF. CDR3 nucleotides: TGTGCCAGCAGCTTAGGCCTAGCGGGGAGATACAATGAGCAGTTCTTC. Based on the CDR3 plus reference TRBV7-9 and TRBJ2-1, the full variable domain is DTGVSQNPRHKITKRGQNVTFRCDPISEHNRLYWYRQTLGQGPEFLTYFQNEAQLEKSRLLSDRFSAERPKGSFSTLEIQRTEQGDSAMYLCASSLGLAGRYNEQFFGPGTRLTVL.

There are many counts of this clonotype. V gene TRBV19 combines with J gene TRBJ1-2, with unresolved D. CDR1 is LNHDA and CDR2 is SQIVND in the germline V gene (reference sequence). This CDR3 has 13 amino acids. Trimming left V 3 bases short and J 8 bases short, with 13 bases between. CDR3 in amino acids: CASSISSGIGYTF. As DNA, the CDR3 is TGTGCCAGTAGTATTTCGTCCGGGATAGGCTACACCTTC.

This clonotype has a count of ten or more. The chain couples TRBV3-1 to TRBJ2-7; no reliable D call. Germline loops: CDR1 LGHDT, CDR2 YNNKEL (reference sequence). The V end was cut by 4 bases, the J end by 1 base, with 17 bases between. The CDR3 runs 16 residues. The CDR3 nucleotides read TGTGCCAGCAGCCTCAAGTCGGGTTTAGGGTCCTACGAGCAGTACTTC. It encodes CASSLKSGLGSYEQYF.

This clonotype has ten or more counts. The chain combines TRBV11-3 with TRBJ2-7; D is unclear. V lost 1 base and J 2 bases, leaving 15 bases between the germline ends. The CDR3 runs to 16 residues. CDR1 SGHNT and CDR2 YENEEA come from the germline V gene. In DNA, the CDR3 is TGTGCCAGCAGCTTAGTCCACCCCACAGCTACCTACGAGCAGTACTTC. It codes for CASSLVHPTATYEQYF. Based on the CDR3 plus reference TRBV11-3 and TRBJ2-7, the full variable domain is EAGVVQSPRYKIIEKKQPVAFWCNPISGHNTLYWYLQNLGQGPELLIRYENEEAVDDSQLPKDRFSAERLKGVDSTLKIQPAELGDSAVYLCASSLVHPTATYEQYFGPGTRLTVT.

This clonotype was observed at least ten times. This chain connects TRBV11-3 to TRBJ2-3; TRBD2 might be the D (5 bases). The CDR3 loop spans 14 amino acids. Germline V lookup: CDR1 SGHNT, CDR2 YENEEA. V was trimmed by 3 bases and J by 6 bases, leaving 13 bases between them. This CDR3 is CASSFYGIGDTQYF. The CDR3 nucleotides are TGTGCCAGCAGCTTCTACGGGATTGGCGATACGCAGTATTTT.

In this sample, this clonotype turned up many times. This rearrangement joins TRBV5-1 to TRBJ2-7, with 11 bases matching TRBD2. Germline loops: CDR1 SGHRS, CDR2 YFSETQ. The trim removed 1 base at V and 1 base at J, leaving 7 bases unmatched. The CDR3 totals 17 residues. DNA of the CDR3: TGCGCCAGCAGCTTGCGCGGGGGGACTAGCGGATCCTACGAGCAGTACTTC. Protein: CASSLRGGTSGSYEQYF.

The chain carries TRBV11-2 and TRBJ1-6; D remains unclear. The germline CDR1 and CDR2 sequences are SGHAT and FQNNGV. V lost 0 bases, J lost 6 bases, and 9 bases lay in between. This CDR3 has 15 residues. CDR3 region: CASSLEPSSNSPLHF. In DNA form, the CDR3 reads TGTGCCAGCAGCTTAGAACCCTCTTCTAATTCACCCCTCCACTTT.

This clonotype was detected many times. This chain's CDR3 is CASSAQGQEQFF. As DNA, the CDR3 is TGCGCCAGCAGCGCACAGGGTCAGGAGCAGTTCTTC. V is TRBV5-1 and J is TRBJ2-1; maybe TRBD1 (6 bases). The V gene lost 4 bases and the J gene lost 10 bases, with 12 bases spanning the gap. CDR1 and CDR2 from the germline V gene are SGHRS and YFSETQ. The CDR3 runs 12 residues.

The V call is TRBV5-6, the J call TRBJ2-2, with unresolved D. V lost 0 bases and J 5 bases, leaving 14 bases between the germline ends. The CDR3 covers 16 residues. Looked up from germline, CDR1 is SGHDT and CDR2 is YYEEEE. The DNA of the CDR3 is TGTGCCAGCAGCTTGGCGCTCGACCTTGCAACCGGGGAGCTGTTTTTT. Its translation: CASSLALDLATGELFF.